These 11 T cell receptor beta chains share one sample of origin, sequenced in a study of T cell repertoires in cytomegalovirus infection. No cognate antigen is known for these TCRs. TCRdb re-analysed the reads in MiXCR, keeping a single row per CDR3 protein. The sample records 700,000 to 950,000 distinct CDR3 sequences, about 33% being singletons. Sequenced here: cultured CD8+ T cells from PBMCs, sampled from culture after CMV antigen stimulation. The receptors stem from a human donor in good health (CMV status not recorded). Some clones in this sample may be carry-over from other donors' samples.

The J gene is TRBJ2-1, the V gene TRBV6-6; TRBD2 aligns across 7 bases. The CDR3 has 15 amino acids. Unmatched junction bases numbered 18, after V lost 7 bases and J lost 12 bases. CDR1 and CDR2 from the germline V gene are MNHNY and SVGAGI (reference sequence). The CDR3 region is CASTPPGGWSDGQFF. The CDR3 DNA is TGTGCCAGCACCCCGCCGGGGGGATGGTCAGATGGGCAGTTCTTC.

This clonotype was counted many times. This sequence joins TRBV7-2 and TRBJ2-1; D gene ambiguous. Germline V CDR1 and CDR2: SGHTA, FQGNSA. The CDR3 length is 11 residues. V was trimmed by 5 bases and J by 6 bases, leaving 5 bases between them. The CDR3 DNA is TGTGCCAGCAGCCCTACCAATGAGCAGTTCTTC. Protein product: CASSPTNEQFF.

In this sample, this clonotype turned up once. The chain carries TRBV3-1 and TRBJ2-5, with 14 bases that match TRBD2. J gave up 2 bases and V 7 bases, and 9 bases lay outside the gene matches. The CDR3 runs 17 residues. CDR1 LGHDT and CDR2 YNNKEL come from the germline V gene (reference sequence). The CDR3 spells CASNIRTSGGIQETQYF. For the CDR3, the DNA is TGTGCCAGCAACATTCGGACTAGCGGGGGGATACAAGAGACCCAGTACTTC.

The chain employs TRBV6-5 and TRBJ2-1; 7 positions agree with TRBD1. The CDR3 loop spans 15 amino acids. V lost 0 bases and J lost 6; bases outside the gene matches: 5. Germline CDR1 reads MNHEY; CDR2 reads SVGAGI. CDR3 sequence: CASSYSTGVANEQFF. The CDR3 DNA follows: TGTGCCAGCAGTTACTCTACAGGGGTGGCCAATGAGCAGTTCTTC.

This clonotype was seen more than once but under ten times. The CDR3 is CASSYSRGNYEQYV. As DNA, the CDR3 is TGTGCCAGCAGTTACTCGCGGGGGAACTACGAGCAGTACGTC. V and J are TRBV6-2 or TRBV6-3 and TRBJ2-7; 7 nucleotides match TRBD2. This CDR3 is 14 amino acids long. Germline V gene data show CDR1 as MNHEY and CDR2 as SVGEGT. V gave up 0 bases and J gave up 3 bases; unmatched junction bases: 2.

The CDR3: CASSPRDRDRTTQYF. In DNA, the CDR3 is TGTGCCAGCAGCCCCCGGGACAGGGATCGAACTACGCAGTATTTT. The rearrangement joins TRBV7-2 to TRBJ2-3; 9 bases fit TRBD1. V trimming: 5 bases; J trimming: 8 bases; junction bases outside the gene matches: 11. Germline V lookup: CDR1 SGHTA, CDR2 FQGNSA. This CDR3 has 15 residues.

The sample holds a few counts of this clonotype. This chain uses TRBV5-6 with TRBJ2-7; D possibly corresponds to TRBD1 (5 bases). V lost 0 bases to trimming and J lost 6 bases, with 10 bases between them. In germline, CDR1 is SGHDT, CDR2 YYEEEE. The CDR3 totals 13 residues. The CDR3 DNA reads TGTGCCAGCAGCTTGGGCGCAACAGGCGAGCAGTACGTC. Translating it yields CASSLGATGEQYV.

The chain couples TRBV19 to TRBJ1-5; 8 bases map to TRBD1. Germline lookup yields CDR1 LNHDA and CDR2 SQIVND (reference sequence). CDR3 length equals 15 residues. With 7 bases clipped from V and 4 bases from J, the junction kept 9 bases outside the gene matches. The CDR3 DNA reads TGTGCCAGTACGTTTGGACAGGGCCCTAATCAGCCCCAGCATTTT. Amino acid sequence: CASTFGQGPNQPQHF.

This clonotype was found many times. The V call is TRBV7-2, the J call TRBJ2-7, with unresolved D. Germline V CDR1 and CDR2: SGHTA, FQGNSA. V shed 5 bases and J shed 6 bases, with 14 bases lying between them. The CDR3 loop spans 13 amino acids. The CDR3 coding sequence is TGTGCCAGCAGCCCCGGCGCCGGCGTCGAGCAGTACGTC. It is translated as CASSPGAGVEQYV.

This clonotype was counted ten times or more. The rearrangement joins TRBV7-8 to TRBJ1-6, with TRBD1 matching 9 bases. The CDR3 is 18 amino acids. The trim removed 1 base at V and 7 bases at J, leaving 11 bases unmatched. The germline V gene has CDR1 SGHVS and CDR2 FQNEAQ. CDR3 loop: CASSLEQGAGLVNSPLHF. The CDR3 DNA follows: TGTGCCAGCAGCTTAGAACAGGGGGCGGGTTTGGTAAATTCACCCCTCCACTTT.

J is TRBJ1-5 and V is TRBV2; maybe TRBD1 (6 bases). Germline V gene data show CDR1 as SNHLY and CDR2 as FYNNEI. Between the trimmed V and J ends, which lost 2 bases and 1 base, there was a span of 12 bases. This CDR3 contains 16 residues. Written as DNA, the CDR3 is TGTGCCAGCAGTGAATCTGGGGGGGGCAGCAATCAGCCCCAGCATTTT. Translated: CASSESGGGSNQPQHF.